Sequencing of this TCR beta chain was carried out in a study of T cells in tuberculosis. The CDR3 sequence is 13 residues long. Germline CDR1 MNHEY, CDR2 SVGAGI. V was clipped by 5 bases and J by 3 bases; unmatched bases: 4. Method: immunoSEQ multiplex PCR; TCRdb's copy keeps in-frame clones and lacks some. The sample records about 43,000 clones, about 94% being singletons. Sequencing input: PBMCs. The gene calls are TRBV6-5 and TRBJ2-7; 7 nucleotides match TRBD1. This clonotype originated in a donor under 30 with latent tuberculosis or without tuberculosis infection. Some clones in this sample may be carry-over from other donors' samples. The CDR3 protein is CASSRGTDYEQYF. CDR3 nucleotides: TGTGCCAGCAGTAGAGGGACAGACTACGAGCAGTACTTC.